The next 26 T cell receptor beta chains were all read from a single sample in a study of CD8+CD57+ T cells in acquired aplastic anemia. Flow cytometry had shown expanded CD8+CD57+ cells in the patients chosen for sequencing. Researchers used genomic DNA as the template to profile TCR beta VDJ and CDR3. TCRdb re-called the reads through MiXCR, storing one row per CDR3 protein. The data show fewer than 200,000 distinct CDR3 sequences, with around half seen just once and 1.1% held by the top ten. Sequencing input: sorted CD4+, CD8+, or CD8+CD57+ T cells (not recorded which) from PBMCs. The source is a human donor with aplastic anemia.

The chain has TRBV29-1 and TRBJ2-5; TRBD1 is a possible D gene (7 bases). The CDR3 has 14 residues. Germline CDR1 and CDR2: SQVTM and ANQGSEA. The germline V and J ends were trimmed by 6 bases and 4 bases, with 18 bases remaining between them. The CDR3 bases are TGCAGCGTCGTTTGGGGGGCAGGGGGAGAGACCCAGTACTTC. It is translated as CSVVWGAGGETQYF.

The J gene is TRBJ2-7, the V gene TRBV10-3; 10 bases agree with TRBD1. The CDR3 runs to 14 residues. The ends lost 5 bases at V and 5 bases at J; junction bases unmatched: 6. The germline V gene has CDR1 ENHRY and CDR2 SYGVKD. This CDR3 is CAISSDRGSHEQYF. CDR3 DNA: TGTGCCATCAGTTCGGACAGGGGGTCCCACGAGCAGTACTTC.

This clonotype was recorded at least ten times. The chain combines TRBV4-2 with TRBJ1-5; TRBD1 matches 9 bases. J lost 6 bases, V lost 0 bases, and 6 bases had no gene match. The V gene's germline CDR1 is LGHNA and CDR2 YNFKEQ. This CDR3 comprises 16 residues. The CDR3 DNA reads as TGTGCCAGCAGCCAAGATCTAGGACAGGGGTCTCAGCCCCAGCATTTT. The encoded protein is CASSQDLGQGSQPQHF.

This clonotype was found many times. In DNA form, the CDR3 reads TGTGCCAGCAGCCAAATTAACGGAGAGACCCAGTACTTC. Residues: CASSQINGETQYF. The gene calls are TRBV4-2 and TRBJ2-5; D is ambiguous. V lost 2 bases and J lost 4, with 8 bases in between. Germline assignment: CDR1 LGHNA and CDR2 YNFKEQ. CDR3 length: 13 residues.

This clonotype was detected once. This may be a read error, as it is one base from a much larger clone. A read error is likely, as this CDR3 ends without the conserved phenylalanine or tryptophan. The rearrangement uses TRBV19 and TRBJ1-4, with D possibly TRBD1 on 6 matching bases. Germline loops: CDR1 LNHDA, CDR2 SQIVND (reference sequence). This CDR3 is built from 17 residues. Trimming left V 6 bases short and J 1 base short, with 18 bases between. The CDR3 is CASSPEWTVLTNEKLFS. Here the CDR3 DNA reads TGTGCCAGTAGCCCAGAGTGGACAGTTCTAACTAATGAAAAACTGTTTTCT.

V is TRBV6-1 and J is TRBJ2-1; weak D call: TRBD1 (6 bases). The V end lost 8 bases, the J end lost 7 bases, and 24 bases lay between the germline ends. Germline V gene data show CDR1 as MNHNS and CDR2 as SASEGT. The CDR3 spans 16 residues. CDR3: CASLNYRARWRNEQFF. DNA for the CDR3: TGTGCCAGCCTTAATTACAGGGCCCGTTGGAGGAATGAGCAGTTCTTC.

This clonotype was seen at least ten times. The rearrangement joins TRBV11-2 to TRBJ2-4; TRBD1 might be the D (5 bases). The V end was cut by 4 bases, the J end by 8 bases, with 15 bases between. This CDR3 contains 14 residues. Germline CDR1 SGHAT, CDR2 FQNNGV. The CDR3 sequence is CASSWDQGSDIQYF. In nucleotides, the CDR3 is TGTGCCAGCAGCTGGGATCAGGGAAGTGACATTCAGTACTTC.

This clonotype was detected only a few times. The V call is TRBV7-2, the J call TRBJ2-7, with 9 bases identical to TRBD1. The germline V gene has CDR1 SGHTA and CDR2 FQGNSA. V lost 7 bases and J lost 3; bases outside the gene matches: 4. The CDR3 has 13 residues. CDR3 protein: CASTTGGRYEQYF. As DNA, the CDR3 is TGTGCCAGCACGACAGGGGGACGCTACGAGCAGTACTTC.

This clonotype showed up many times. V usage is TRBV5-4 and J usage is TRBJ2-7; 9 bases are shared with TRBD1. J lost 6 bases, V lost 4 bases, and 5 bases had no gene match. Germline V CDR1 and CDR2: SGHNT, YYREEE (reference sequence). CDR3 length: 13 residues. CDR3: CASSQTGGVEQYF. Written as DNA, the CDR3 is TGTGCCAGCAGCCAAACAGGGGGCGTCGAGCAGTACTTC.

This clonotype was observed at least ten times. The chain joins TRBV5-1 to TRBJ1-5; D is uncertain. Germline V lookup: CDR1 SGHRS, CDR2 YFSETQ. CDR3 length: 14 residues. V was trimmed by 2 bases and J by 0 bases, leaving 6 bases between them. CDR3 nucleotides: TGCGCCAGCAGCTTAGGGAATAGCAATCAGCCCCAGCATTTT. It yields the protein CASSLGNSNQPQHF.

For this clonotype: A read error may account for a junction end that differs from germline. This sequence joins TRBV7-9 and TRBJ2-7, with D tentatively TRBD2 (5 bases). In germline, CDR1 is SEHNR, CDR2 FQNEAQ (reference sequence). The CDR3 consists of 12 residues. The CDR3: CASSSAGYEKYF. In nucleotides, the CDR3 is TGTGCCAGCAGCTCCGCGGGCTACGAGAAGTACTTC.

The sample holds a few counts of this clonotype. CDR3 coding DNA: TGTGCCAGCAGCTTAGAGGGTCTGCCGACCTACGAGCAGTACTTC. It translates to CASSLEGLPTYEQYF. The chain carries TRBV7-9 and TRBJ2-7; D gene uncertain. The V end was cut by 1 base, the J end by 2 bases, with 12 bases between. The CDR3 has 15 amino acids. Looked up from germline, CDR1 is SEHNR and CDR2 is FQNEAQ (reference sequence).

A word on this clonotype: Germline is not matched at one junction end, which may reflect a read error. CDR3 bases: TGTGCCAGCAGCTCACGGACTAGCGGGGGAGTTCAAGAGACCCAGTACTTC. It encodes CASSSRTSGGVQETQYF. The V gene is TRBV10-2, the J gene TRBJ2-5, with TRBD2 matching 13 bases. CDR1 is WSHSY, CDR2 SAAADI, per germline. The CDR3 covers 17 residues.

In its sample, this clonotype was seen a few times. The rearrangement joins TRBV20-1 to TRBJ2-7; D may be TRBD1 (5 bases). Deletions cut 4 bases from V and 3 bases from J, with 10 bases between. This CDR3 spans 12 amino acids. Germline values: CDR1 DFQATT, CDR2 SNEGSKA (reference sequence). This CDR3 reads CSATTDSYEQYF. DNA of the CDR3: TGCAGTGCTACAACCGACAGCTACGAGCAGTACTTC.

This clonotype was seen at least ten times. The chain combines TRBV24-1 with TRBJ2-5; 9 bases are a match to TRBD1. J was trimmed by 3 bases and V by 4 bases; bases with no gene match: 8. Germline assignment: CDR1 KGHDR and CDR2 SFDVKD. CDR3 length: 16 amino acids. CDR3 amino acids: CATSEPGTGIEETQYF. Here the CDR3 DNA reads TGTGCCACCAGTGAACCCGGGACAGGGATCGAAGAGACCCAGTACTTC.

The chain carries TRBV18 and TRBJ2-1; 9 bases are a match to TRBD1. Germline V lookup: CDR1 KGHSH, CDR2 LQKENI. The CDR3 loop spans 16 amino acids. J gave up 8 bases and V 3 bases, and 11 bases lay outside the gene matches. CDR3: CASSPLQGALFDEQFF. In DNA form, the CDR3 reads TGTGCCAGCTCACCCTTACAGGGGGCTCTTTTTGATGAGCAGTTCTTC.

This clonotype has at least ten counts. This chain joins TRBV19 and TRBJ2-3; 7 nucleotides match TRBD1. Germline lookup yields CDR1 LNHDA and CDR2 SQIVND (reference sequence). The CDR3 loop spans 13 amino acids. J was trimmed by 8 bases and V by 4 bases; bases with no gene match: 6. The CDR3 sequence: CASSTTGYGTQYF. Here the CDR3 DNA reads TGTGCCAGTAGTACGACAGGGTACGGTACGCAGTATTTT.

Note on this clonotype: No conserved phenylalanine or tryptophan is present at the end of the CDR3, so a read error is the likely explanation. The chain carries TRBV11-2 and TRBJ2-1, with 9 bases identical to TRBD2. V gave up 3 bases and J gave up 8 bases; unmatched junction bases: 8. The CDR3 is 15 amino acids. Per germline, CDR1 SGHAT and CDR2 FQNNGV. The DNA for the CDR3 is TGTGCCAGCAGCTTCGAGCGGGGGGATGGGTATGAGCAGTTCTCC. It translates to CASSFERGDGYEQFS.

This clonotype was recorded at least ten times. The chain combines TRBV7-6 with TRBJ2-2; D is uncertain. This CDR3 spans 16 amino acids. V lost 2 bases and J lost 1, with 11 bases in between. The germline gives CDR1 SGHVS, CDR2 FNYEAQ. CDR3 in DNA: TGTGCCAGCAGCTTAATTGGAGTCTTGAACACCGGGGAGCTGTTTTTT. Amino acid sequence: CASSLIGVLNTGELFF.

This clonotype was observed once. V gene TRBV20-1 combines with J gene TRBJ2-7, with TRBD2 matching over 11 bases. Germline-derived CDR1 and CDR2 are DFQATT and SNEGSKA (reference sequence). V lost 3 bases to trimming and J lost 7 bases; unmatched junction nucleotides: 14. CDR3 length: 16 residues. Here the CDR3 reads CSASSMGTSGSYEQYF. CDR3 nucleotide sequence: TGCAGTGCTAGCTCAATGGGAACTAGCGGGAGTTATGAGCAGTACTTC.

CDR3 sequence (DNA): TGCAGTGCTAGAGATCCGGAGATAAACACTGAAGCTTTCTTT. Translated, it gives CSARDPEINTEAFF. V is TRBV20-1 and J is TRBJ1-1; D not resolved. The CDR3 consists of 14 residues. Trimming took off 0 bases at V and 2 bases at J, with 10 bases between the two ends. The germline V gene encodes CDR1 DFQATT and CDR2 SNEGSKA (reference sequence).

This clonotype appeared once. The chain recombines TRBV7-9 with TRBJ2-5, with TRBD1 identical over 7 bases. V was clipped by 1 base and J by 4 bases; unmatched bases: 9. Germline CDR1 SEHNR, CDR2 FQNEAQ (reference sequence). The CDR3 loop spans 16 amino acids. This chain's CDR3 is CASSLELGQRIETQYF. The DNA for the CDR3 is TGTGCCAGCAGCTTAGAATTGGGACAGCGGATAGAGACCCAGTACTTC.

This clonotype was seen at least ten times. Given a much more abundant clone one base away, this may be a read error. V and J are TRBV10-3 and TRBJ1-2, with D tentatively TRBD1 (6 bases). The V gene's germline CDR1 is ENHRY and CDR2 SYGVKD. The CDR3 is made up of 13 amino acids. Trimming stripped 5 bases from V and 6 bases from J, with 13 bases between. The CDR3 region is CAISSDRPDGYTF. CDR3 in DNA: TGTGCCATCAGTTCGGACAGACCTGATGGCTACACCTTC.

V and J are TRBV7-2 and TRBJ2-3; D possibly matches TRBD1 or TRBD2 (6 bases each). The V gene's germline CDR1 is SGHTA and CDR2 FQGNSA. The CDR3 extends over 11 amino acids. The V end lost 4 bases, the J end lost 13 bases, and 12 bases lay between the germline ends. The CDR3 here is CASSWGAEEYF. The CDR3 DNA follows: TGTGCCAGCAGCTGGGGGGCTGAGGAGTATTTT.

This clonotype was observed many times. V is TRBV7-8 and J is TRBJ2-1; D gene uncertain. V was shortened by 5 bases and J by 0 bases, with 11 bases between the two germline ends. Germline assignment: CDR1 SGHVS and CDR2 FQNEAQ. The CDR3 has 15 amino acids. Here the CDR3 reads CASSRALSSYNEQFF. The DNA for the CDR3 is TGTGCCAGCAGCCGAGCCCTTAGCTCCTACAATGAGCAGTTCTTC.

This chain uses TRBV6-5 with TRBJ2-5; no clear D. V shed 0 bases and J shed 4 bases, with 12 bases lying between them. The V gene's germline CDR1 is MNHEY and CDR2 SVGAGI. The CDR3 contains 15 residues. In DNA, the CDR3 is TGTGCCAGCAGTTACTCGACTTTGGGGATAGAGACCCAGTACTTC. Translated, it gives CASSYSTLGIETQYF.